Listed below are T cell receptor beta chains from one sample, sequenced in a study of T cell changes during pregnancy in multiple sclerosis. Libraries were prepared by immunoSEQ multiplex PCR; TCRdb keeps only in-frame clonotypes and omits some of them. The repertoire holds approximately 90,000 clones, over 90% seen once, with around 0.84% in the top ten. The sequenced sample was peripheral blood, obtained in the third trimester of pregnancy. The receptor source for this set is a female donor with multiple sclerosis, enrolled in a pregnancy study. Each CDR3 is given with its conserved first and last residue. The order of the fields is J gene, V gene, clone size, CDR3 protein. Some rows mark clone size as missing; the rest say once, few, many or name a class of expanded clone.

j_gene: TRBJ1-2
v_gene: TRBV5-4
abundance: -
CDR3aa: CASTLLGGTSYGYTF

j_gene: TRBJ1-4
v_gene: TRBV4-1
abundance: -
CDR3aa: CASSQVIATGGNEKLFF

j_gene: TRBJ1-5
v_gene: TRBV7-8
abundance: -
CDR3aa: CASSLAGSGGSNQPQHF

j_gene: TRBJ2-3
v_gene: TRBV9
abundance: -
CDR3aa: CASSPRGVISSDTQYF

j_gene: TRBJ2-3
v_gene: TRBV2
abundance: -
CDR3aa: CASSVWQFTDTQYF

j_gene: TRBJ1-3
v_gene: TRBV27
abundance: -
CDR3aa: CASSTGSGNTIYF

j_gene: TRBJ2-5
v_gene: TRBV2
abundance: -
CDR3aa: CATYRGRIAGPQETQYF

j_gene: TRBJ2-3
v_gene: TRBV12-5
abundance: -
CDR3aa: CASGLVLAGRLPDTQYF

j_gene: TRBJ2-2
v_gene: TRBV5-1
abundance: -
CDR3aa: CASSLDGVNTGELFF

j_gene: TRBJ1-2
v_gene: TRBV29-1
abundance: -
CDR3aa: CSVEDPGQEYGYTF

j_gene: TRBJ2-7
v_gene: TRBV28
abundance: -
CDR3aa: CASSSTQGAYEQYF

j_gene: TRBJ1-2
v_gene: TRBV4-3
abundance: -
CDR3aa: CASSPSRDRDSYTF

j_gene: TRBJ2-7
v_gene: TRBV14
abundance: -
CDR3aa: CASSQAGVVYEQYF

j_gene: TRBJ1-1
v_gene: TRBV30
abundance: few
CDR3aa: CAWNVQTNTEAFF

j_gene: TRBJ2-7
v_gene: TRBV5-4
abundance: once
CDR3aa: CASSFDRGPYEQYF

j_gene: TRBJ2-5
v_gene: TRBV6-6
abundance: -
CDR3aa: CASSWAPGEETQYF

j_gene: TRBJ2-5
v_gene: TRBV5-1
abundance: -
CDR3aa: CASRVGGPTETQYF

j_gene: TRBJ2-7
v_gene: TRBV5-1
abundance: -
CDR3aa: CASSLSGDEQYF

j_gene: TRBJ2-7
v_gene: TRBV19
abundance: -
CDR3aa: CASSIRGGEQYF

j_gene: TRBJ2-7
v_gene: TRBV6-5
abundance: -
CDR3aa: CASSRGTGLFGEQYF

j_gene: TRBJ2-3
v_gene: TRBV5-4
abundance: -
CDR3aa: CASSTGVRADTQYF

j_gene: TRBJ1-2
v_gene: TRBV19
abundance: -
CDR3aa: CASSIGRGQGSYGYTF

j_gene: TRBJ1-4
v_gene: TRBV13
abundance: -
CDR3aa: CASSPAGTGPANEKLFF

j_gene: TRBJ1-2
v_gene: TRBV19
abundance: -
CDR3aa: CASSPGTGYYGYTF

j_gene: TRBJ2-1
v_gene: TRBV7-9
abundance: -
CDR3aa: CASSLTEVEQFF

j_gene: TRBJ2-3
v_gene: TRBV4-1
abundance: -
CDR3aa: CASSQVAAGGPSDTQYF

j_gene: TRBJ2-5
v_gene: TRBV7-9
abundance: few
CDR3aa: CASSLALQETQYF

j_gene: TRBJ2-7
v_gene: TRBV9
abundance: -
CDR3aa: CASSEGDGLAAYYEQYF

j_gene: TRBJ1-1
v_gene: TRBV18
abundance: -
CDR3aa: CASSLRGNTEAFF

j_gene: TRBJ2-7
v_gene: TRBV7-9
abundance: -
CDR3aa: CASSFQAGEQHEQYF

j_gene: TRBJ1-1
v_gene: TRBV19
abundance: -
CDR3aa: CASSITTGAEAFF

j_gene: TRBJ1-5
v_gene: TRBV6-1
abundance: -
CDR3aa: CASGAAESNQPQHF

j_gene: TRBJ2-2
v_gene: TRBV6-5
abundance: -
CDR3aa: CASRGRKANTGELFF

j_gene: TRBJ2-5
v_gene: TRBV15
abundance: -
CDR3aa: CATQLAGGEETQYF

j_gene: TRBJ2-7
v_gene: TRBV19
abundance: -
CDR3aa: CASSILAGGSRSYEQYF

j_gene: TRBJ1-5
v_gene: TRBV19
abundance: -
CDR3aa: CASSDNYQPQHF

j_gene: TRBJ1-2
v_gene: TRBV28
abundance: -
CDR3aa: CASSPPGTGNSRF

j_gene: TRBJ1-3
v_gene: TRBV2
abundance: once
CDR3aa: CASRTQGGGNTIYF

j_gene: TRBJ2-7
v_gene: TRBV11-2
abundance: -
CDR3aa: CASSHQKAGVASYEQYF

j_gene: TRBJ1-2
v_gene: TRBV5-6
abundance: -
CDR3aa: CASSSDIWTGEDGYTF

j_gene: TRBJ2-7
v_gene: TRBV7-2
abundance: -
CDR3aa: CASTPGGRIYEQYF

j_gene: TRBJ2-7
v_gene: TRBV18
abundance: once
CDR3aa: CASSPSLWREGLDEQYF

j_gene: TRBJ2-5
v_gene: TRBV10-1
abundance: -
CDR3aa: CASSELASGDFFQETQYF

j_gene: TRBJ2-7
v_gene: TRBV6-6
abundance: -
CDR3aa: CASSYSGAYEQYF

j_gene: TRBJ1-1
v_gene: TRBV18
abundance: -
CDR3aa: CASSPGRDVAFF

j_gene: TRBJ1-2
v_gene: TRBV9
abundance: -
CDR3aa: CASSTYSTGGKGYTF

j_gene: TRBJ2-5
v_gene: TRBV10-3
abundance: few
CDR3aa: CAIKSDGQETQYF

j_gene: TRBJ1-1
v_gene: TRBV19
abundance: few
CDR3aa: CASSSLVNTEAFF

j_gene: TRBJ1-2
v_gene: TRBV5-4
abundance: -
CDR3aa: CASSLGTGLNYGYTF

j_gene: TRBJ1-1
v_gene: TRBV5-4
abundance: -
CDR3aa: CASSLYMNTEAFF

j_gene: TRBJ2-5
v_gene: TRBV7-2
abundance: once
CDR3aa: CASSATGLQETQYF

j_gene: TRBJ2-1
v_gene: TRBV4-1
abundance: once
CDR3aa: CASSQEGQQYPFF

j_gene: TRBJ2-1
v_gene: TRBV18
abundance: -
CDR3aa: CASSPPGWGRNNNEQFF

j_gene: TRBJ2-7
v_gene: TRBV5-1
abundance: -
CDR3aa: CASSLPTGTVSSYEQYF

j_gene: TRBJ2-2
v_gene: TRBV14
abundance: -
CDR3aa: CASSQGWHGELFF

j_gene: TRBJ2-7
v_gene: TRBV6-6
abundance: -
CDR3aa: CASSWGLATSSYEQYF

j_gene: TRBJ1-4
v_gene: TRBV27
abundance: -
CDR3aa: CASSLTRTNEKLFF

j_gene: TRBJ2-7
v_gene: TRBV10-1
abundance: few
CDR3aa: CASSEPGADEQYF